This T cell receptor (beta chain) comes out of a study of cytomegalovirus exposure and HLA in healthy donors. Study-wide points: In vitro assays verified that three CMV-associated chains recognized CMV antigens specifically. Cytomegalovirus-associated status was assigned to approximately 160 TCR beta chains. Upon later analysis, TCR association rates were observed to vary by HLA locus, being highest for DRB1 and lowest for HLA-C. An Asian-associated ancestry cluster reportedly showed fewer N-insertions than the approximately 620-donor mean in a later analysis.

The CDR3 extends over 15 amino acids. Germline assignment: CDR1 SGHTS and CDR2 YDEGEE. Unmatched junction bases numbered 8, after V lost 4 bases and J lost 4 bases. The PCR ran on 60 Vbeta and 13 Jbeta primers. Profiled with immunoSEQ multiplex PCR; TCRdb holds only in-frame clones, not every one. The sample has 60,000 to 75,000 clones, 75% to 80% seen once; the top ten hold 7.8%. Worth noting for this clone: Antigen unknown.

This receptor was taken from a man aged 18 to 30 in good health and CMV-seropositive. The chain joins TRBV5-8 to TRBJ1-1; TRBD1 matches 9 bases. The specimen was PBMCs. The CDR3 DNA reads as TGTGCCAGCAGCCCAAGGGGGGACAGGGTCACTGAAGCTTTCTTT. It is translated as CASSPRGDRVTEAFF.